This record concerns one T cell receptor beta chain sequence. The data are from a study of blood T cell repertoires in COVID-19. J was trimmed by 7 bases and V by 4 bases; bases with no gene match: 4. This CDR3 spans 15 amino acids. The germline V gene encodes CDR1 SGHNT and CDR2 YYREEE (reference sequence). Here immunoSEQ multiplex PCR was the method, and the copy in TCRdb shows in-frame clones only, minus some. The table has fewer than 90,000 clones, about 85% seen once. The TCR sequence derives from a male donor with acute or convalescent COVID-19. The source material was peripheral blood. The chain is built from TRBV5-4 and TRBJ2-1; TRBD2 agrees at 14 bases. The CDR3: CASSVGLAGANEQFF. Written as DNA, the CDR3 is TGTGCCAGCAGCGTGGGACTAGCGGGGGCGAATGAGCAGTTCTTC.